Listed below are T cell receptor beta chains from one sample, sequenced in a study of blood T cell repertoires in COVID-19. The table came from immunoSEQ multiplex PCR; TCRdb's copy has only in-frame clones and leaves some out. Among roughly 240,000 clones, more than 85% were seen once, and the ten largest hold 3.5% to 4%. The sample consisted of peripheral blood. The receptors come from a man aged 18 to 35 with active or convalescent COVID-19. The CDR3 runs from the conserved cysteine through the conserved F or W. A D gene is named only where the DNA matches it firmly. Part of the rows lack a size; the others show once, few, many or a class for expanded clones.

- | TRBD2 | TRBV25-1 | CASSPPGLEGNNEQFF
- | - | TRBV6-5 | CASGEGWNQPQHF
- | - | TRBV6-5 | CASSYSIAGKDEKLFF
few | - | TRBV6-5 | CACRQMNTGELFF
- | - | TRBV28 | CATFSGTYEQYF
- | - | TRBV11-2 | CASSFVMGATGELFF
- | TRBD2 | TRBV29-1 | CSVEDRGELTDTQYF
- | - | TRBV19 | CASSIGGLSYEQYF
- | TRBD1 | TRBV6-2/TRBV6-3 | CASSTAGGLTEQFF
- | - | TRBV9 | CASSQTVAGETQYF
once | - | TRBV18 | CASSDTVRADTQYF
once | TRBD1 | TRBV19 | CASTTGASNYGYTF
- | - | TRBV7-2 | CASSLSVSEQYF
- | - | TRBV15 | CATSTGVDQPQHF
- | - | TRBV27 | CASSPGLANEQYF
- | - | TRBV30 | CACRGSGDTQYF
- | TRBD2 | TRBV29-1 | CSVEGTNTDTQYF
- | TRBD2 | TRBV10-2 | CASSEWASGGADTQYF
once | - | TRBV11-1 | CASSSGVPGELFF
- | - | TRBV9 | CASSPGGPQYNEQFF
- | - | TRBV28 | CASTEPNYGYTF
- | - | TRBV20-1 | CSASESYFSNQPQHF
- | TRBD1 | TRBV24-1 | CATSDPQGEVGYTF
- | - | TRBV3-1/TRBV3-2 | CASSQERSYEQYF
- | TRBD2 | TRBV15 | CATSRSAGAGYNGELFF
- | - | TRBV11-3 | CASSLGGSSAIETQYF
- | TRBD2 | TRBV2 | CARSEARGGEVYSGANVLTF
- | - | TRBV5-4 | CASSLAGGRMNTEAFF
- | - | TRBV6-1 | CASSDTGEYYGYTF
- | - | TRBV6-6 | CASSYQGSGDTIYF
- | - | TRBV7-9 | CASSSNDGRGAGELFF
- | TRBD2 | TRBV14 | CASSPGLAVNTGELFF
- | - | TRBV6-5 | CASSYSRSQETQYF
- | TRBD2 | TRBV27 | CASREGGSFLTHYEQYF
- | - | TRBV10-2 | CASCDYPTTDTQYF
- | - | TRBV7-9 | CAPETGNTIYF
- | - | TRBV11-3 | CASSLAPHWGESNYGYTF